This T cell receptor (beta chain) was identified in a study of CD4 T cells in relation to SARS-CoV-2 and coronaviruses. The CDR3 has 14 amino acids. The V and J ends lost 7 bases and 10 bases, in that order; junction bases with no gene match: 14. CDR1 and CDR2 (germline): SNHLY, FYNNEI. Profiled with immunoSEQ multiplex PCR; TCRdb holds only in-frame clones, not every one. Here the sample spans approximately 64,000 clones, about 94% being singletons. Study results and limitations: Pre-pandemic and post-infection samples never came from the same donor.

Before the COVID-19 pandemic, during about 2011-2019, CD4+ T cells were taken from unexposed donors. Points on this clone: Its antigen is unidentified.

Input material: naive CD4+ T cells from PBMCs. Described subset: naive CD4+ T cells isolated by negative enrichment. The TCR sequence derives from a human donor in good health. J is TRBJ2-5 and V is TRBV2, with 8 bases fitting TRBD1. The DNA for the CDR3 is TGTGCCAGCACCACAGGGGGGCGCGGTGGGGGCCAGTACTTC. Translation: CASTTGGRGGGQYF.